Listed below are T cell receptor beta chains from one sample, sequenced in a study of cytomegalovirus exposure and HLA in healthy donors. Clones were sequenced by immunoSEQ multiplex PCR, and TCRdb holds only the in-frame ones, with some missing. The table lists about 110,000 clones, around 73% of them singletons, with roughly 8% in the top ten. The sequencing sample was made of PBMCs. These TCRs come from a man aged 25 to 40 in good health and CMV-seronegative. CDR3s include the opening cysteine and the closing phenylalanine or tryptophan. Fields, in order: V gene, J gene, CDR3 protein.

v_gene: TRBV6-1; j_gene: TRBJ2-3; CDR3aa: CASTLAEYTDTQYF
v_gene: TRBV5-5; j_gene: TRBJ2-1; CDR3aa: CASSLGGHPYNEQFF
v_gene: TRBV10-3; j_gene: TRBJ1-1; CDR3aa: CAITYRENTEAFF
v_gene: TRBV28; j_gene: TRBJ2-7; CDR3aa: CASSFLAGGLSYEQYF
v_gene: TRBV19; j_gene: TRBJ2-4; CDR3aa: CASSIDLWDTAKNIQYF
v_gene: TRBV7-9; j_gene: TRBJ1-4; CDR3aa: CASSRQGARTTNEKLFF
v_gene: TRBV19; j_gene: TRBJ2-7; CDR3aa: CASGPGQGMWQYF
v_gene: TRBV5-1; j_gene: TRBJ1-2; CDR3aa: CASSRVGGQSNYGYTF
v_gene: TRBV19; j_gene: TRBJ2-7; CDR3aa: CASSTGLSSYEQYF
v_gene: TRBV6-5; j_gene: TRBJ1-2; CDR3aa: CASMGIGRGFYGYTF
v_gene: TRBV6-5; j_gene: TRBJ1-3; CDR3aa: CASSPRGQGNTIYF
v_gene: TRBV5-5; j_gene: TRBJ2-5; CDR3aa: CASSLPGEETQYF
v_gene: TRBV5-1; j_gene: TRBJ2-1; CDR3aa: CASSEDSGAYYNEQFF
v_gene: TRBV18; j_gene: TRBJ1-1; CDR3aa: CASSPRDREGTEAFF
v_gene: TRBV6-5; j_gene: TRBJ1-3; CDR3aa: CASSWLEGNTIYF
v_gene: TRBV6-1; j_gene: TRBJ2-5; CDR3aa: CASSELTGGYETQYF
v_gene: TRBV10-1; j_gene: TRBJ2-2; CDR3aa: CASSELGRPNTGELFF
v_gene: TRBV28; j_gene: TRBJ2-1; CDR3aa: CASTSGQGVTYNEQFF
v_gene: TRBV6-5; j_gene: TRBJ1-2; CDR3aa: CASRLDRASYGYTF
v_gene: TRBV2; j_gene: TRBJ2-3; CDR3aa: CASSPSSGAPSTDTQYF
v_gene: TRBV14; j_gene: TRBJ1-1; CDR3aa: CASSQLGQGAEAFF
v_gene: TRBV6-5; j_gene: TRBJ2-1; CDR3aa: CASKPSGSSYNEQFF
v_gene: TRBV5-6; j_gene: TRBJ2-7; CDR3aa: CASSLVRQGGYEQYF
v_gene: TRBV27; j_gene: TRBJ2-7; CDR3aa: CASSWGVASVAYEQYF
v_gene: TRBV6-5; j_gene: TRBJ1-1; CDR3aa: CASSYSRQGGNTEAFF
v_gene: TRBV28; j_gene: TRBJ1-1; CDR3aa: CASSLGTGREAFF
v_gene: TRBV5-4; j_gene: TRBJ1-4; CDR3aa: CASSSDRGDEKLFF
v_gene: TRBV28; j_gene: TRBJ2-7; CDR3aa: CASLGGDLISYEQYF
v_gene: TRBV21-1; j_gene: TRBJ2-7; CDR3aa: CASSKAAWGEQQGGGEQYF
v_gene: TRBV6-1; j_gene: TRBJ2-1; CDR3aa: CASSEFVEQGEGQFF
v_gene: TRBV4-2; j_gene: TRBJ1-5; CDR3aa: CASSQHRAEQPQHF
v_gene: TRBV2; j_gene: TRBJ2-7; CDR3aa: CASSLGQGYEQYF
v_gene: TRBV6-5; j_gene: TRBJ1-1; CDR3aa: CASSPDRDYTEAFF
v_gene: TRBV7-8; j_gene: TRBJ2-2; CDR3aa: CASSSYRVAGGTGELFF
v_gene: TRBV28; j_gene: TRBJ1-1; CDR3aa: CASSFASGDNTEAFF
v_gene: TRBV15; j_gene: TRBJ1-4; CDR3aa: CATSRRDRGLANEKLFF
v_gene: TRBV28; j_gene: TRBJ1-1; CDR3aa: CASSRTTVNTEAFF
v_gene: TRBV5-4; j_gene: TRBJ1-2; CDR3aa: CASSPDSNYGYTF
v_gene: TRBV5-1; j_gene: TRBJ1-2; CDR3aa: CASSLVVGGYGYTF
v_gene: TRBV7-7; j_gene: TRBJ2-3; CDR3aa: CASSFGQGADTQYF
v_gene: TRBV19; j_gene: TRBJ2-7; CDR3aa: CASSMVLAYEQYF
v_gene: TRBV11-2; j_gene: TRBJ2-2; CDR3aa: CASSSPGLGTNTGELFF
v_gene: TRBV6-6; j_gene: TRBJ2-1; CDR3aa: CASSYGTSAYNEQFF
v_gene: TRBV9; j_gene: TRBJ2-1; CDR3aa: CASSVGLAIYEQFF
v_gene: TRBV5-4; j_gene: TRBJ2-1; CDR3aa: CASSLGGPSSYNEQFF
v_gene: TRBV2; j_gene: TRBJ2-2; CDR3aa: CASRASGVFTGELFF
v_gene: TRBV6-1; j_gene: TRBJ2-7; CDR3aa: CASFGRRGAGEQYF
v_gene: TRBV6-5; j_gene: TRBJ2-1; CDR3aa: CASKRGQGLFGEQFF
v_gene: TRBV30; j_gene: TRBJ2-7; CDR3aa: CARTGEFSYEQYF
v_gene: TRBV28; j_gene: TRBJ2-3; CDR3aa: CASSPRGSSDTQYF
v_gene: TRBV6-5; j_gene: TRBJ1-2; CDR3aa: CASSYSGQGRDYTF
v_gene: TRBV7-7; j_gene: TRBJ2-5; CDR3aa: CASSLSAGGETQYF
v_gene: TRBV28; j_gene: NA; CDR3aa: CASSPGTGSYEQYF